The rows below give T cell receptor beta chains drawn from one sample of a study of T cells in Graves' hyperthyroidism and ophthalmopathy. TCRdb processed the multiplex PCR reads anew with MiXCR; each CDR3 protein has one entry. The profile shows fewer than 450,000 distinct CDR3 sequences, over 12% of them singletons. Input material: blood. The receptor source for this set is a man aged 50 to 59 with Graves' ophthalmopathy. CDR3s include the opening cysteine and the closing phenylalanine or tryptophan. The order of the fields is V gene, clone size, J gene, D gene, CDR3 protein, CDR3 DNA. D genes are given only for firm matches. Rows give clone size only sometimes, using once, few, many, or a class for an expanded clone.

V gene: TRBV29-1
clone size: -
J gene: TRBJ1-2
D gene: -
CDR3 protein: CSPGAGYGYTF
CDR3 DNA: TGCAGCCCCGGCGCAGGCTATGGCTACACCTTC

V gene: TRBV20-1
clone size: -
J gene: TRBJ2-7
D gene: TRBD1
CDR3 protein: CSARDRWQGAREQYF
CDR3 DNA: TGCAGTGCTAGAGATAGGTGGCAGGGGGCGAGGGAGCAGTACTTC

V gene: TRBV29-1
clone size: once
J gene: TRBJ2-7
D gene: TRBD1
CDR3 protein: CSVTGDRRTYEQYF
CDR3 DNA: TGCAGCGTGACAGGGGACAGGAGAACCTACGAGCAGTACTTC

V gene: TRBV20-1
clone size: many
J gene: TRBJ2-7
D gene: -
CDR3 protein: CSASSGRVTYEQYF
CDR3 DNA: TGCAGTGCTAGTTCGGGCAGGGTTACCTACGAGCAGTACTTC

V gene: TRBV9
clone size: -
J gene: TRBJ1-5
D gene: -
CDR3 protein: CASSRALDNQPQHF
CDR3 DNA: TGTGCCAGCAGCCGGGCGTTGGATAATCAGCCCCAGCATTTT

V gene: TRBV7-2
clone size: -
J gene: TRBJ2-7
D gene: -
CDR3 protein: CASSRVGAEQYF
CDR3 DNA: TGTGCCAGCAGCCGGGTGGGAGCCGAGCAGTACTTC

V gene: TRBV6-1
clone size: many
J gene: TRBJ1-2
D gene: -
CDR3 protein: CASSASGEYGYTF
CDR3 DNA: TGTGCCAGCAGTGCGTCAGGGGAGTATGGCTACACCTTC

V gene: TRBV24-1
clone size: many
J gene: TRBJ2-6
D gene: -
CDR3 protein: CATSDFGGTNVLTF
CDR3 DNA: TGTGCCACCAGTGATTTTGGGGGAACCAACGTCCTGACTTTC

V gene: TRBV18
clone size: many
J gene: TRBJ1-1
D gene: -
CDR3 protein: CASSPLRRVDTEAFF
CDR3 DNA: TGTGCCAGCTCACCATTACGCAGGGTGGACACTGAAGCTTTCTTT

V gene: TRBV2
clone size: many
J gene: TRBJ2-1
D gene: TRBD2
CDR3 protein: CASGWAGANEQFF
CDR3 DNA: TGTGCCAGTGGCTGGGCGGGAGCTAATGAGCAGTTCTTC

V gene: TRBV19
clone size: few
J gene: TRBJ1-5
D gene: -
CDR3 protein: CASRKVSGDQPQHF
CDR3 DNA: TGTGCCAGTAGAAAAGTGAGCGGGGATCAGCCCCAGCATTTT

V gene: TRBV29-1
clone size: -
J gene: TRBJ2-1
D gene: -
CDR3 protein: CSTGTQMGYNEQFF
CDR3 DNA: TGCAGCACCGGGACCCAAATGGGGTACAATGAGCAGTTCTTC

V gene: TRBV10-3
clone size: -
J gene: TRBJ1-1
D gene: -
CDR3 protein: CAISSTGPPAEAFF
CDR3 DNA: TGTGCCATCAGTTCGACAGGACCCCCCGCTGAAGCTTTCTTT

V gene: TRBV7-9
clone size: few
J gene: TRBJ1-4
D gene: TRBD1
CDR3 protein: CASSFQGAPNEKLFF
CDR3 DNA: TGTGCCAGCAGCTTCCAGGGGGCTCCCAATGAAAAACTGTTTTTT

V gene: TRBV20-1
clone size: many
J gene: TRBJ2-5
D gene: TRBD1
CDR3 protein: CSAVPGQGLGTQYF
CDR3 DNA: TGCAGTGCCGTTCCGGGACAGGGGCTCGGGACCCAGTACTTC

V gene: TRBV12-3/TRBV12-4
clone size: few
J gene: TRBJ1-5
D gene: TRBD1
CDR3 protein: CASMKSGQRRDQPQHF
CDR3 DNA: TGTGCCAGCATGAAGTCGGGACAGAGAAGAGATCAGCCCCAGCATTTT

V gene: TRBV10-3
clone size: few
J gene: TRBJ2-1
D gene: TRBD1
CDR3 protein: CAISESKGAGANEQFF
CDR3 DNA: TGTGCCATCAGTGAGTCCAAGGGGGCTGGGGCCAATGAGCAGTTCTTC

V gene: TRBV2
clone size: many
J gene: TRBJ2-4
D gene: TRBD1
CDR3 protein: CASSERTGENIQYF
CDR3 DNA: TGTGCCAGCAGTGAACGGACAGGGGAAAACATTCAGTACTTC

V gene: TRBV24-1
clone size: many
J gene: TRBJ2-5
D gene: TRBD2
CDR3 protein: CATSDPNPGLAGSGGTQYF
CDR3 DNA: TGTGCCACCAGTGATCCCAACCCGGGACTAGCGGGCAGCGGCGGCACCCAGTACTTC

V gene: TRBV6-1
clone size: many
J gene: TRBJ1-2
D gene: -
CDR3 protein: CASSERAPPRGADYGYTF
CDR3 DNA: TGTGCCAGCAGTGAAAGGGCCCCACCGCGGGGGGCCGACTATGGCTACACCTTC

V gene: TRBV29-1
clone size: few
J gene: TRBJ2-1
D gene: -
CDR3 protein: CSVLATSYNEQFF
CDR3 DNA: TGCAGCGTCCTAGCCACCTCCTACAATGAGCAGTTCTTC

V gene: TRBV20-1
clone size: many
J gene: TRBJ1-4
D gene: TRBD1
CDR3 protein: CSARPLGTVNEKLFF
CDR3 DNA: TGCAGTGCTAGGCCACTCGGGACAGTAAATGAAAAACTGTTTTTT

V gene: TRBV11-2
clone size: many
J gene: TRBJ2-7
D gene: -
CDR3 protein: CASSLMRGAYEQYF
CDR3 DNA: TGTGCCAGCAGCTTAATGCGGGGTGCCTACGAGCAGTACTTC

V gene: TRBV20-1
clone size: -
J gene: TRBJ2-7
D gene: TRBD1
CDR3 protein: CSAYGTAYEQYF
CDR3 DNA: TGCAGTGCCTATGGGACAGCCTACGAGCAGTACTTC

V gene: TRBV6-4
clone size: -
J gene: TRBJ1-1
D gene: -
CDR3 protein: CASSPRGENTEAFF
CDR3 DNA: TGTGCCAGCAGTCCCCGGGGTGAGAACACTGAAGCTTTCTTT

V gene: TRBV2
clone size: many
J gene: TRBJ2-3
D gene: -
CDR3 protein: CASTAGDTQYF
CDR3 DNA: TGTGCCAGCACCGCGGGAGATACGCAGTATTTT

V gene: TRBV20-1
clone size: many
J gene: TRBJ1-2
D gene: -
CDR3 protein: CSARVLGHGYTF
CDR3 DNA: TGCAGTGCTAGAGTCCTGGGGCATGGCTACACCTTC

V gene: TRBV13
clone size: -
J gene: TRBJ2-7
D gene: TRBD1
CDR3 protein: CASSEQGNYEQYF
CDR3 DNA: TGTGCCAGCAGCGAACAGGGGAACTACGAGCAGTACTTC

V gene: TRBV3-1
clone size: many
J gene: TRBJ2-3
D gene: TRBD2
CDR3 protein: CASSQTISGDLHTQYF
CDR3 DNA: TGTGCCAGCAGCCAAACGATCAGCGGGGACTTACATACGCAGTATTTT

V gene: TRBV14
clone size: many
J gene: TRBJ1-2
D gene: -
CDR3 protein: CASSQVLGVGYGYTF
CDR3 DNA: TGTGCCAGCAGCCAAGTTCTCGGGGTGGGCTATGGCTACACCTTC

V gene: TRBV5-1
clone size: few
J gene: TRBJ2-1
D gene: TRBD1
CDR3 protein: CASSKTGDLSYNEQFF
CDR3 DNA: TGCGCCAGCAGCAAGACAGGGGATCTCTCCTACAATGAGCAGTTCTTC

V gene: TRBV6-1
clone size: -
J gene: TRBJ1-1
D gene: -
CDR3 protein: CASRVLGTQMNTEAFF
CDR3 DNA: TGTGCCAGCAGGGTTTTGGGAACTCAAATGAACACTGAAGCTTTCTTT